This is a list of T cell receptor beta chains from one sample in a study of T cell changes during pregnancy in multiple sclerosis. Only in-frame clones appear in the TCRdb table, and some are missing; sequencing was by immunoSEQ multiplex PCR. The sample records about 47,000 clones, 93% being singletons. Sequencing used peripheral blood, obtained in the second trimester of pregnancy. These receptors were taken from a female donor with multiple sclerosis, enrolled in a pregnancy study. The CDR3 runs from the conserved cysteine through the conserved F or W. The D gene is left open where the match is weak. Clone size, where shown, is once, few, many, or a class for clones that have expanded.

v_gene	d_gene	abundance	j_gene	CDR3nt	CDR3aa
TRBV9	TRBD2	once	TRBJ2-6	TGTGCCAGCAGCGTAGGACTAGCGGTGCTTTCTGGGGCCAACGTCCTGACTTTC	CASSVGLAVLSGANVLTF
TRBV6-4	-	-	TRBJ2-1	TGTGCCAGCAGTGTAAGGGGGGGTAACAATGAGCAGTTCTTC	CASSVRGGNNEQFF
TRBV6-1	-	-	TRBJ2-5	TGTGCCAGCAGTGAAGTTGCAGGGAGGCAAGAGACCCAGTACTTC	CASSEVAGRQETQYF
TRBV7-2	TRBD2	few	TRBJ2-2	TGTGCCAGCAAGCCCGCCGGGGGGGCGAACACCGGGGAGCTGTTTTTT	CASKPAGGANTGELFF
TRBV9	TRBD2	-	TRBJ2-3	TGTGCCAGCAGCGTAGGCACTAGCGGGCCAGATACGCAGTATTTT	CASSVGTSGPDTQYF
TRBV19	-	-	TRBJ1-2	TGTGCCAGTAGAGTGACAGATGGCTACACCTTC	CASRVTDGYTF
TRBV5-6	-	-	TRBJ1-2	TGTGCCAGCAGCCAACCGGAGGTGCCTTACTATGGCTACACCTTC	CASSQPEVPYYGYTF
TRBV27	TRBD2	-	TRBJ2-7	TGTGCCAGCAGTTTATTGAGCGGGGGATTATCCTACGAGCAGTACTTC	CASSLLSGGLSYEQYF
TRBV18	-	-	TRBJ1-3	TGTGCCAGCTCACCACGCCAGGGAAGCTCTGGAAACACCATATATTTT	CASSPRQGSSGNTIYF
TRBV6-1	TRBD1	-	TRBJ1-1	TGTGCCAGCAATATAGACAGGGGAAACACTGAAGCTTTCTTT	CASNIDRGNTEAFF
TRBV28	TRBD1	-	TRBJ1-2	TGTGCCAGCAGTGGGGACAGATGGTATGGCTACACCTTC	CASSGDRWYGYTF
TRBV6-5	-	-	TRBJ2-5	TGTGCCAGCAGTTCTAGTAAGAGGGAGACCCAGTACTTC	CASSSSKRETQYF
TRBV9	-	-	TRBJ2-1	TGTGCCAGCAGCGTAGACGGCGGAGCCTACAATGAGCAGTTCTTC	CASSVDGGAYNEQFF
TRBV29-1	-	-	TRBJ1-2	TGCAGCGTGACTACAGCTTATGGCTACACCTTC	CSVTTAYGYTF
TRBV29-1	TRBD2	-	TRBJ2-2	TGCAGCGTCCTAGCGGGAGAGTTTGGGACCGGGGAGCTGTTTTTT	CSVLAGEFGTGELFF
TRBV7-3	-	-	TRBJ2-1	TGTGCCAGCAGCCCACGAAAAGGACTGGAAGTGCATGAGCAGTTCTTC	CASSPRKGLEVHEQFF
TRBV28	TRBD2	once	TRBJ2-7	TGTGCCAGCAGTTTAGCGGGGGGGGCATACGAGCAGTACTTC	CASSLAGGAYEQYF